Given below is one T cell receptor (beta chain) in context. There are a few counts of this clonotype. Its target antigen remains unknown. The record has no base qualities; no much larger clone is one base away. This record belongs to a study of T-cell memory formation after mild COVID-19 (dated by TCRdb to the early 2020s). Regarding the complete study: TCR sequence clusters from the two donors were largely donor specific. Two young, previously healthy adult volunteers made up the cohort, one male and one female. In a couple of donors, T-cell clones that expanded and contracted after mild COVID-19 were tracked by sequencing TCRalpha and TCRbeta repertoires over time.

PBMCs were isolated by Ficoll-Paque density gradient centrifugation. The listed sequencing device is Illumina NovaSeq 6000. TCRalpha and TCRbeta cDNA libraries were built by 5'RACE with constant-segment primers, adding sample barcodes and unique molecular identifiers. RNA was extracted from every sample with Trizol reagent. Amplification of the libraries took two PCR steps, and the second step added a second sample barcode plus Illumina TruSeq adapters. The libraries were sequenced on an Illumina NovaSeq using 2 x 150 bp paired-end reads. As for how the authors treated the data: Reads were demultiplexed and collapsed into UMI-guided consensus sequences with migec v1.2.7. Using mixcr v2.1.11, UMI consensuses were aligned to TRA and TRB V and J templates and then assembled into clonotypes. A clonotype was counted as expanded or contracted only if both edgeR and NoisET called the change significant, with noise models trained on biological replicates. For edgeR calls, a false discovery rate-adjusted p below 0.01 and a log2 fold-change threshold of 1 were applied. PCA with hierarchical clustering of max-normalized trajectories of the 1000 most abundant clonotypes was used as exploratory dynamics analysis. Separately sequenced CD4+ and CD8+ repertoires were used to assign a CD4 or CD8 phenotype to each responding clone. The public reads were run again by TCRdb, first through fastp at Q25 and then through MiXCR, and only productive beta chains were kept. Duplicate CDR3 protein sequences are folded into a single record with the most common DNA and genes. The V and J calls shown here were made by TCRdb, not taken from the authors' results. Here the sample has 350,000 or so distinct CDR3 sequences; 10% to 15% occur a single time. Around 21% of the sample lies in the top ten.

Study-level results and caveats: Some responding clones were found in pre-infection memory, which suggests that pre-existing cross-reactive memory T cells took part in the SARS-CoV-2 response. Clones that contracted from day 15 to 85 showed balanced CD4/CD8 phenotypes, whereas a second wave of clones that expanded from day 15 to 37 leaned towards CD4+. SARS-CoV-2 specificity was not confirmed for the second-wave clones peaking on day 37. Contracting CD4+ clones were located mainly in the CM and EM memory subsets, whereas CD8+ clones were found to be enriched in EMRA. The study included only two mild cases, and larger cohorts that include severe cases with pre-infection samples were judged to be necessary.

The specimen was PBMCs or a T cell subset sorted from them (not recorded which). This clonotype was obtained from a man between 18 and 29 years old who had mild COVID-19 (a few samples of this study predate the infection). The sample titles of this study are shuffled in the database, so cell type and time point are left out; the donor was told from shared clones.

CDR3 sequence: CASSTPGQGSGDTEAFF. At the DNA level, the sequence is TGTGCCAGCAGTACCCCGGGACAGGGGAGCGGCGACACTGAAGCTTTCTTT. The sequence is built from TRBV25-1 and TRBJ1-1, with 10 middle bases fitting TRBD1. Trimming takes 5 bases off V and 3 bases off J; junction bases not matched to a gene: 12. The CDR3 covers 17 residues, taking in both the cysteine and the phenylalanine. Just CDR3 DNA is preserved here, 51 bases in frame from base 1. The germline V gene encodes CDR1 MGHDK and CDR2 SYGVNS.